This T cell receptor beta chain was identified in a study of CD8+ T cells in alopecia areata. Sequencing templates came from extracted RNA that was reverse transcribed into cDNA. Clones were read by immunoSEQ multiplex PCR, and TCRdb kept only the in-frame ones, dropping some. Here the sample spans some 150,000 clones, roughly 50% being singletons. With 5 bases removed from V and 0 bases from J, the gap between germline ends came to 11 bases. Germline loops: CDR1 SGHTA, CDR2 FQGTGA. The CDR3 extends over 14 amino acids. The gene calls are TRBV7-3 and TRBJ2-7; D is ambiguous. Sequences were derived from CD4+ T cells sorted from blood, sampled at week 0. The TCR sequence derives from a human donor with alopecia areata. CDR3 in amino acids: CASSPKLSSYEQYF. The CDR3, as DNA: TGTGCCAGCAGCCCTAAATTGAGCTCCTACGAGCAGTACTTC.